The TCR beta chain described here comes from a study of cytomegalovirus exposure and HLA in healthy donors. Study observations and caveats: Reportedly, diagnosis of cytomegalovirus status by the classifier showed high specificity and sensitivity.

The germline CDR1 and CDR2 sequences are SNHLY and FYNNEI. J was trimmed by 3 bases and V by 7 bases; bases with no gene match: 7. This CDR3 region has 14 residues. Donors came from a validation cohort of approximately 110 subjects, distinct from the first 666-subject cohort. Details on this clone: What it binds is not known.

Clones were sequenced by immunoSEQ multiplex PCR, and TCRdb holds only the in-frame ones, with some missing. The table has 100,000 to 150,000 clones, 90% to 97% seen once. The source of this sequence is a man aged 18-30 years in good health and CMV-seronegative. Sequencing was carried out using PBMCs. The genes are TRBV2 and TRBJ2-3; 7 bases fit TRBD2. For the CDR3, the DNA is TGTGCCAGCATCCCCGACGGGAGGACAGATACGCAGTATTTT. Translation: CASIPDGRTDTQYF.